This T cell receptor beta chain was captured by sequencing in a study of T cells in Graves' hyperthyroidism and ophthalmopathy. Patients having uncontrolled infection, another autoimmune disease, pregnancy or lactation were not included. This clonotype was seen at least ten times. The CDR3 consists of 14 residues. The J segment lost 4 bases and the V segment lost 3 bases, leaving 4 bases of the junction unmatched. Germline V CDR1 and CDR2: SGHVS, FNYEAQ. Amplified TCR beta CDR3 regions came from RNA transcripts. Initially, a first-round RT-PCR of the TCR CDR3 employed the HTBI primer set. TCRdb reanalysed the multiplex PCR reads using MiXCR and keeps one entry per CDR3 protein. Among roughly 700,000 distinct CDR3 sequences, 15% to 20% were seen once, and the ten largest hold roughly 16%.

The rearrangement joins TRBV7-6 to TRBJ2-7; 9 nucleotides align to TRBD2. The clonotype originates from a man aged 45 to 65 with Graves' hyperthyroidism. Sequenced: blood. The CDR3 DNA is TGTGCCAGCAGCTTCGGGCGGGAGGGATACGAGCAGTACTTC. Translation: CASSFGREGYEQYF.